Listed here are 5 T cell receptor beta chains from one sample, sequenced in a study of blood T cell repertoires in COVID-19. Only in-frame clones appear in the TCRdb table, and some are missing; sequencing was by immunoSEQ multiplex PCR. The data contain under 250,000 clones, 75% to 90% of them seen just once; the ten biggest clones take up 2.6%. Sequenced: peripheral blood. The receptor set was obtained from a woman aged 70-85 years with active or convalescent COVID-19.

This rearrangement joins TRBV4-2 to TRBJ1-2; TRBD1 is a possible D gene (6 bases). Trimming removed 3 bases from V and 5 bases from J, with 19 bases in between. Germline values: CDR1 LGHNA, CDR2 YNFKEQ. The CDR3 runs 16 residues. The CDR3 is CASSHNREADGYGYTF. The CDR3 bases are TGTGCCAGCAGCCATAACAGGGAAGCGGACGGGTATGGCTACACCTTC.

This clone turned up a few times. Different DNA sequences within this sample yield the same CDR3. The chain combines TRBV5-4 with TRBJ2-5, with 7 bases lining up with TRBD2. The V gene end was trimmed by 3 bases and the J gene end by 1 base; junction bases not matched to a gene: 3. The CDR3 is 14 amino acids. Germline V lookup: CDR1 SGHNT, CDR2 YYREEE (reference sequence). The CDR3 DNA sequence: TGTGCCAGCAGCTCCGGGGGGTCCCAAGAGACCCAGTACTTC. This codes for CASSSGGSQETQYF.

CDR3 residues: CASSLEYGEHNEQFF. DNA of the CDR3: TGTGCCAGCAGCTTAGAGTACGGGGAGCACAATGAGCAGTTCTTC. The gene calls are TRBV11-2 and TRBJ2-1, with D tentatively TRBD2 (5 bases). CDR1 and CDR2 (germline): SGHAT, FQNNGV. V was shortened by 0 bases and J by 5 bases, with 11 bases between the two germline ends. The CDR3 loop spans 15 amino acids.

V is TRBV18 and J is TRBJ1-2; D gene uncertain. Between the trimmed V and J ends, which lost 6 bases and 0 bases, there was a span of 11 bases. This CDR3 contains 14 residues. In germline, CDR1 is KGHSH, CDR2 LQKENI. The CDR3 loop reads CASSPGRTNYGYTF. DNA for the CDR3: TGTGCCAGCTCCCCCGGCAGGACTAACTATGGCTACACCTTC.

The chain joins TRBV27 to TRBJ2-7; TRBD1 matches at 8 bases. This CDR3 is built from 14 residues. Looked up from germline, CDR1 is MNHEY and CDR2 is SMNVEV (reference sequence). The J segment lost 11 bases and the V segment lost 3 bases, leaving 12 bases of the junction unmatched. CDR3 sequence (DNA): TGTGCCAGCAGTTTTTCAGGACAGGGAATGGGAAAGTACTTC. Amino acids: CASSFSGQGMGKYF.